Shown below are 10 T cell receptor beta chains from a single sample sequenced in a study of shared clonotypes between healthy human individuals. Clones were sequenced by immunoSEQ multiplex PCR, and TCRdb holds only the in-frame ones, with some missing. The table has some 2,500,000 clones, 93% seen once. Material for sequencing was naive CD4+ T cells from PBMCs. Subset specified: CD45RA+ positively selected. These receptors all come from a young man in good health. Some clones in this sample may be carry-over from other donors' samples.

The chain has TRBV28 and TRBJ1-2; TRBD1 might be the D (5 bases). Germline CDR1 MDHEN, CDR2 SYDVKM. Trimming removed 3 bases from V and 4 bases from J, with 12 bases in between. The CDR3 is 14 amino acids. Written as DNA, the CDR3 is TGTGCCAGCAGTTTTTACAGGTCGGGCTATGGCTACACCTTC. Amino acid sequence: CASSFYRSGYGYTF.

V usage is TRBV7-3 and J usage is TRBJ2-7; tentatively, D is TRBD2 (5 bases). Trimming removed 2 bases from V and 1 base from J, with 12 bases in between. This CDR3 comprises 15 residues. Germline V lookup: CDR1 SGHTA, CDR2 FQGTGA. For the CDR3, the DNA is TGTGCCAGCAGCTTACGGGGTATTACATCCTACGAGCAGTACTTC. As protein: CASSLRGITSYEQYF.

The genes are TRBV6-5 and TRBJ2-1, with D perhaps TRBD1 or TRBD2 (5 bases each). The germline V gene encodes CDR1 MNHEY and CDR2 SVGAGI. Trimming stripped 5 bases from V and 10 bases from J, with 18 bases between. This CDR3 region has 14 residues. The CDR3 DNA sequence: TGTGCCAGCAGTGTGACCTCCGGGACCACGGAGCAGTTCTTC. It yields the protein CASSVTSGTTEQFF.

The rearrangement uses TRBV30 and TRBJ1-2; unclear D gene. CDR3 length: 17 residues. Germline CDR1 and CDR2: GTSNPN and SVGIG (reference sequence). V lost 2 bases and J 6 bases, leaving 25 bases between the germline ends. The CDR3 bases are TGTGCCTGGAGTCGAGGGAATTTAGCATGGGCCTCAAATGGCTACACCTTC. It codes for CAWSRGNLAWASNGYTF.

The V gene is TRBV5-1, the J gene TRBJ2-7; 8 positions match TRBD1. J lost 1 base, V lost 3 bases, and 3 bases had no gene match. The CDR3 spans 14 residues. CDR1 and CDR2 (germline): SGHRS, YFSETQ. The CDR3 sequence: CASSSRTGSYEQYF. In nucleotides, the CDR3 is TGCGCCAGCAGCTCACGGACAGGGTCCTACGAGCAGTACTTC.

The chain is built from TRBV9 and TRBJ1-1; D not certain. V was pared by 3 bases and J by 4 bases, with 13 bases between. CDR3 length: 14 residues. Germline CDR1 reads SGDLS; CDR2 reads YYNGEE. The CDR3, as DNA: TGTGCCAGCAGCGCCACGTCGGGCAGCACTGAAGCTTTCTTT. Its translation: CASSATSGSTEAFF.

CDR3 sequence: CASSLTNNANTGELFF. The CDR3, as DNA: TGTGCCAGCAGCTTGACGAACAACGCGAACACCGGGGAGCTGTTTTTT. J is TRBJ2-2 and V is TRBV5-4; no clear D gene. This CDR3 comprises 16 residues. The germline V gene encodes CDR1 SGHNT and CDR2 YYREEE (reference sequence). V gave up 1 base and J gave up 0 bases, with 10 bases separating them.

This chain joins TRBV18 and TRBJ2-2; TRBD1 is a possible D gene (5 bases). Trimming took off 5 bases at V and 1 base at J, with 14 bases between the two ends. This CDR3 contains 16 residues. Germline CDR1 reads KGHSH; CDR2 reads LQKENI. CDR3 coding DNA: TGTGCCAGCTCATCCCTTGACAGCCTGAACACCGGGGAGCTGTTTTTT. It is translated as CASSSLDSLNTGELFF.

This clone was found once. CDR3 residues: CASSLGPQNDNEQFF. In DNA, the CDR3 is TGCGCCAGCAGCTTGGGGCCACAGAACGACAATGAGCAGTTCTTC. This chain joins TRBV5-1 and TRBJ2-1; D ambiguous. V lost 0 bases to trimming and J lost 5 bases, with 12 bases between them. Germline-derived CDR1 and CDR2 are SGHRS and YFSETQ. The CDR3 runs 15 residues.

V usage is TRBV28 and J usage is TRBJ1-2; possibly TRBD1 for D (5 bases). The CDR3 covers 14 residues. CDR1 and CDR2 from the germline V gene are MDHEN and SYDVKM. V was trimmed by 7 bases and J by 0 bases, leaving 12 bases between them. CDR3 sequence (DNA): TGTGCCAGCACCAACAGGTTAGCTAACTATGGCTACACCTTC. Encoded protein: CASTNRLANYGYTF.